What follows are 20 T cell receptor beta chains derived from one specimen sequenced in a study of spatial heterogeneity in lung cancer. Findings and limits, study-wide: Expanded intratumoral alpha and beta TCR counts tracked tumor mutation counts.

MiXCR was run by TCRdb on the 5' RACE reads, yielding one entry per CDR3 protein. Among 9,500 or so distinct CDR3 sequences listed, roughly 12% were seen once. Time point: sample taken at primary tumor resection. No antigen has been identified for these receptors. Sequenced here: lung tumor tissue, sampled at surgery. Receptors originate from a male donor with early-stage non-small cell lung cancer.

Judged by abundance, this clonotype is medium-sized. Because this beta chain is a stray read in a library intended to capture alpha chains, its abundance should not be given much weight. The chain recombines TRBV3-1 with TRBJ2-5; 7 bases line up with TRBD1. Germline V lookup: CDR1 LGHDT, CDR2 YNNKEL (reference sequence). The CDR3 totals 14 residues. Losses at the gene ends were 4 bases for V and 3 bases for J; bases not matched to a gene: 5. The CDR3: CASSRGQGEETQYF. DNA of the CDR3: TGTGCCAGCAGCCGAGGGCAGGGGGAAGAGACCCAGTACTTC.

This clonotype was seen ten or more times. This beta chain is a stray sequence in a library constructed for alpha chains; its clone size is not meaningful. The chain links TRBV6-1 to TRBJ2-6; 8 nucleotides line up with TRBD1. Germline assignment: CDR1 MNHNS and CDR2 SASEGT. The ends lost 1 base at V and 6 bases at J; junction bases unmatched: 14. The CDR3 sequence is 19 residues long. In nucleotides, the CDR3 is TGTGCCAGCAGTGAAGGTGGGAACAGGGGGATATGGGTGGCCAACGTCCTGACTTTC. Translated: CASSEGGNRGIWVANVLTF.

This clonotype appeared many times. Since the library was made to target alpha chains, this beta chain is a stray read and its abundance is not meaningful. The chain combines TRBV20-1 with TRBJ1-2, with TRBD1 matching 7 bases. This CDR3 region has 15 residues. CDR1 is DFQATT, CDR2 SNEGSKA, per germline (reference sequence). The trim removed 2 bases at V and 0 bases at J, leaving 6 bases unmatched. CDR3 amino acids: CSARPGTASNYGYTF. The CDR3 DNA reads TGCAGTGCTAGACCCGGGACAGCCTCTAACTATGGCTACACCTTC.

This clonotype appeared many times. Because this beta chain is a stray read in a library intended to capture alpha chains, its abundance should not be given much weight. CDR3 region: CASPQQVGYTF. The DNA for the CDR3 is TGTGCCAGCCCTCAACAGGTGGGCTACACCTTC. The chain couples TRBV2 to TRBJ1-2; D possibly corresponds to TRBD1 (5 bases). This CDR3 has 11 amino acids. Looked up from germline, CDR1 is SNHLY and CDR2 is FYNNEI. The V gene lost 8 bases and the J gene lost 8 bases, with 12 bases spanning the gap.

In its sample, this clonotype is medium-sized. The size of this beta chain means little, since it is a stray read in a library made for alpha chains. The chain recombines TRBV20-1 with TRBJ1-2; D perhaps matches TRBD1 (5 bases). CDR1 and CDR2 (germline): DFQATT, SNEGSKA (reference sequence). With 3 bases removed from V and 7 bases from J, the gap between germline ends came to 9 bases. The CDR3 is 11 amino acids. CDR3 region: CSASQGFGYTF. Here the CDR3 DNA reads TGCAGTGCTAGTCAGGGTTTTGGCTACACCTTC.

In this sample, this clonotype is large. This beta chain came through as a stray read in a library set up for alpha chains, and its size says little. The genes are TRBV6-5 and TRBJ2-5; 14 bases map to TRBD2. There are 16 residues in the CDR3. The germline V gene encodes CDR1 MNHEY and CDR2 SVGAGI. Germline trimming cut 8 bases from V and 4 bases from J; bases unmatched to any gene: 9. The CDR3 DNA is TGTGCCAGCGGGACAACGGGACTAGCGGGGGCAGAGACCCAGTACTTC. Its protein is CASGTTGLAGAETQYF.

Comment on this clonotype: Since the library was made to target alpha chains, this beta chain is a stray read and its abundance is not meaningful. The chain links TRBV27 to TRBJ1-5; D is unresolved. The CDR3 loop spans 11 amino acids. V dropped 8 bases and J dropped 7 bases, with 9 bases sitting between them. CDR1 MNHEY and CDR2 SMNVEV come from the germline V gene (reference sequence). The CDR3 DNA sequence: TGTGCCAGCGGGCCAGACCAGCCCCAGCATTTT. Its protein product is CASGPDQPQHF.

This clonotype is medium-sized by share. This beta chain is an unintended read in a library built for alpha chains; its size means little. V usage is TRBV29-1 and J usage is TRBJ2-1; D remains ambiguous. The CDR3 has 15 amino acids. Germline CDR1 is SQVTM and CDR2 is ANQGSEA. Trimming left V 7 bases short and J 0 bases short, with 16 bases between. The CDR3 nucleotides read TGCAGCGCTACGGCAGGCGCAAGCTCCTACAATGAGCAGTTCTTC. Its translation is CSATAGASSYNEQFF.

Worth noting for this clonotype: A library prepared for alpha chains yielded this beta chain as an off-target read; its size is of little meaning. The rearrangement links TRBV11-2 to TRBJ2-1; 14 nucleotides match TRBD2. The CDR3 is 19 amino acids. Unmatched junction bases numbered 15, after V lost 1 base and J lost 10 bases. Germline CDR1 and CDR2: SGHAT and FQNNGV. CDR3 DNA: TGTGCCAGCAGCTTAGTCGGGACTAGCGGGAGTCACCCCATTAGAGAGCAGTTCTTC. Translating gives CASSLVGTSGSHPIREQFF. Using reference TRBV11-2 and TRBJ2-1 for the parts outside the CDR3, the full variable domain is EAGVAQSPRYKIIEKRQSVAFWCNPISGHATLYWYQQILGQGPKLLIQFQNNGVVDDSQLPKDRFSAERLKGVDSTLKIQPAKLEDSAVYLCASSLVGTSGSHPIREQFFGPGTRLTVL.

Note on this clonotype: Found in a library prepared for alpha chains, this beta chain is an off-target read, and its abundance has little meaning. This chain links TRBV3-1 with TRBJ2-1, with unresolved D. CDR1 and CDR2 from the germline V gene are LGHDT and YNNKEL (reference sequence). V was pared by 0 bases and J by 11 bases, with 17 bases between. The CDR3 spans 15 residues. The CDR3 here is CASSQDSRAARQQFF. The CDR3 DNA sequence: TGTGCCAGCAGCCAAGACTCAAGGGCGGCCCGCCAGCAGTTCTTC.

This clonotype appeared many times. Being off target in a library aimed at alpha chains, this beta chain has a size of little meaning. This chain connects TRBV20-1 to TRBJ2-3; 7 nucleotides agree with TRBD1. V lost 5 bases to trimming and J lost 2 bases; unmatched junction nucleotides: 10. Per the germline V gene, CDR1 is DFQATT and CDR2 is SNEGSKA (reference sequence). This CDR3 region has 15 residues. The CDR3: CSAPTGATNTDTQYF. CDR3 DNA sequence: TGCAGTGCTCCAACAGGGGCTACAAACACAGATACGCAGTATTTT.

Many counts were recorded for this clonotype. In a library made to pick up alpha chains, this beta chain is a stray read with a size that means little. The chain couples TRBV7-9 to TRBJ2-1; D is uncertain. With 6 bases removed from V and 9 bases from J, the gap between germline ends came to 6 bases. This CDR3 contains 10 residues. The germline CDR1 and CDR2 sequences are SEHNR and FQNEAQ (reference sequence). CDR3 DNA: TGTGCCAGCAGTCAGAGTGAGCAGTTCTTC. Its protein is CASSQSEQFF.

This clonotype came up a few times. Little can be read into the size of this beta chain, an off-target read in a library designed for alpha chains. The chain has TRBV29-1 and TRBJ2-3; D is possibly TRBD2 (7 bases). V lost 7 bases to trimming and J lost 2 bases, with 16 bases between them. The CDR3 length is 14 residues. Looked up from germline, CDR1 is SQVTM and CDR2 is ANQGSEA. DNA for the CDR3: TGCAGCGCTGGAGGGGGGGCCATCACAGATACGCAGTATTTT. It yields the protein CSAGGGAITDTQYF.

This clonotype showed up just a few times. This beta chain is off target for a library built for alpha chains, so its abundance means little. This chain connects TRBV6-1 to TRBJ1-2, with 9 bases identical to TRBD1. This CDR3 region has 13 residues. From germline, CDR1 is MNHNS and CDR2 SASEGT. Losses at the gene ends were 4 bases for V and 5 bases for J; bases not matched to a gene: 2. CDR3 residues: CASSAGQGYGYTF. CDR3 sequence (DNA): TGTGCCAGCAGTGCTGGACAGGGGTATGGCTACACCTTC.

This clonotype is categorized as medium-sized (0.01 to 0.1%). This beta chain is a stray read from a library made for alpha chains; its abundance is not meaningful. V and J are TRBV5-1 and TRBJ2-7; 7 bases fit TRBD1. Trimming at V came to 7 bases and at J to 7 bases, leaving 17 bases not matched to a gene. CDR1 and CDR2 from the germline V gene are SGHRS and YFSETQ. The CDR3 has 15 residues. The CDR3 DNA reads TGCGCCAGCCAAACAGGGGCCCTGACGTTGGAAGAGCAGTACTTC. Protein sequence: CASQTGALTLEEQYF.

This clonotype was seen a handful of times. This beta chain is an unintended read in a library built for alpha chains; its size means little. The chain links TRBV7-3 to TRBJ1-1; possible D gene TRBD1, 5 bases. CDR3 size: 14 residues. Germline-derived CDR1 and CDR2 are SGHTA and FQGTGA. V lost 2 bases, J lost 1 base, and 8 bases lay in between. The CDR3 reads CASSLGHANTEAFF. For the CDR3, the DNA is TGTGCCAGCAGCTTAGGACACGCGAACACTGAAGCTTTCTTT.

Sample share makes this clonotype medium-sized. This beta chain came through as a stray read in a library set up for alpha chains, and its size says little. The rearrangement uses TRBV27 and TRBJ1-5, with D possibly matching TRBD1 (6 bases). Trimming took off 5 bases at V and 0 bases at J, with 17 bases between the two ends. The CDR3 has 17 amino acids. Per germline, CDR1 MNHEY and CDR2 SMNVEV (reference sequence). The CDR3 region is CASSPIWAGVSNQPQHF. As DNA, the CDR3 is TGTGCCAGCAGTCCAATATGGGCAGGGGTTAGCAATCAGCCCCAGCATTTT.

This clonotype was observed many times. This beta chain appears as a stray read in a library generated for alpha chains; its size is not informative. The V call is TRBV7-9, the J call TRBJ1-5, with TRBD1 identical over 10 bases. From germline, CDR1 is SEHNR and CDR2 FQNEAQ (reference sequence). The CDR3 is made up of 16 amino acids. The J segment lost 3 bases and the V segment lost 5 bases, leaving 7 bases of the junction unmatched. The CDR3 loop is CASSQGTGATNQPQHF. The CDR3 DNA follows: TGTGCCAGCAGCCAAGGGACAGGGGCGACCAATCAGCCCCAGCATTTT.

This clonotype is deemed large. The library was built for alpha chains, so this beta chain is an off-target read and its size means little. The chain carries TRBV6-1 and TRBJ1-2; 8 bases match TRBD1. Germline CDR1 reads MNHNS; CDR2 reads SASEGT. The J segment lost 6 bases and the V segment lost 5 bases, leaving 14 bases of the junction unmatched. The CDR3 extends over 16 amino acids. The CDR3 DNA sequence: TGTGCCAGCAGTACCGGACAGGGTTGGTCCTGGAATGGCTACACCTTC. Translated, it gives CASSTGQGWSWNGYTF.

By its share, this clonotype is medium-sized (0.01 to 0.1%). This beta chain represents an off-target read in a library built for alpha chains; its size is of limited meaning. The rearrangement uses TRBV7-2 and TRBJ1-1; D remains unclear. The V and J ends lost 5 bases and 3 bases respectively, with 13 bases between them. The germline V gene encodes CDR1 SGHTA and CDR2 FQGNSA. This CDR3 is built from 14 residues. CDR3 coding DNA: TGTGCCAGCAGCCGATCAGTAATAGACACTGAAGCTTTCTTT. Protein product: CASSRSVIDTEAFF.